The rows below give T cell receptor beta chains drawn from one sample of a study of blood T cell repertoires in COVID-19. The protocol was immunoSEQ multiplex PCR, while the TCRdb copy is restricted to in-frame clones and leaves out a portion. The sample lists a few hundred thousand clones, over 75% occurring once. Sequences were obtained from peripheral blood. These receptor sequences come from a human donor in a cohort sampled during active COVID-19. CDR3s include the opening cysteine and the closing phenylalanine or tryptophan. A D gene is named only where the DNA matches it firmly. Clone size is given for some rows only: seen once, a few or many times, or a class if the clone is expanded.

clone_size	v_call	d_call	j_call	cdr3_nt	cdr3_aa
.	TRBV29-1	.	TRBJ2-1	TGCAGCGCCCGCCGCCTTATAGCCGACAATGAGCAGTTCTTC	CSARRLIADNEQFF
.	TRBV2	TRBD1	TRBJ2-7	TGTGCCAGCAGTGAATTAGGGGGCGCCTCCTACGAGCAGTACTTC	CASSELGGASYEQYF
.	TRBV10-3	TRBD2	TRBJ2-3	TGTGCCATCAACGGCCGAGAGGGACTAGTAACAGATACGCAGTATTTT	CAINGREGLVTDTQYF
.	TRBV24-1	TRBD1	TRBJ2-2	TGTGCCACCAGTGACTCCCGACAGGGGGCGGCTGCTAGGGGAACCGGGGAGCTGTTTTTT	CATSDSRQGAAARGTGELFF
.	TRBV28	.	TRBJ1-4	TGTGCCAGCAGTAACCCGCGAACAGGGTTACTCCGTTTT	CASSNPRTGLLRF
.	TRBV5-1	.	TRBJ1-4	TGCGCCAGCAGCTTGGCGGGGGGCGAGGAAAAACTGTTTTTT	CASSLAGGEEKLFF
.	TRBV5-1	TRBD1	TRBJ1-1	TGCGCCAGCAGCTTAGGGACAGGGAACACTGAAGCTTTCTTT	CASSLGTGNTEAFF
.	TRBV7-9	TRBD1	TRBJ1-2	TGTGCCAGCAGCCACGGGCAGGGGGTCTATGGCTACACCTTC	CASSHGQGVYGYTF
.	TRBV28	.	TRBJ2-7	TGTGCCAGCAGTTTAGGTGGAGTGGCCTACGAGCAGTACTTC	CASSLGGVAYEQYF
.	TRBV15	.	TRBJ1-4	TGTGCCACCAGCAGAGCTGACAGCGAAAAACTGTTTTTT	CATSRADSEKLFF
.	TRBV18	TRBD2	TRBJ2-1	TGTGCCAGCTCACCCCGAGGACTAGCGGGGGGGCCCACGAGCTCCTACAATGAGCAGTTCTTC	CASSPRGLAGGPTSSYNEQFF
.	TRBV7-7	.	TRBJ1-1	TGTGCTAGCAGCTCCGGGTTGAACACTGAAGCTTTCTTT	CASSSGLNTEAFF
.	TRBV5-1	.	TRBJ1-5	TGCGCCAGCAGCTTGGAGGGGTCTAATCAGCCCCAGCATTTT	CASSLEGSNQPQHF
.	TRBV3-1/TRBV3-2	.	TRBJ1-1	TGTGCCAGCAGCCACGGGAACACTGAAGCTTTCTTT	CASSHGNTEAFF
once	TRBV7-2	TRBD1	TRBJ2-7	TGTGCCAGCAGAACCGGGACAGTCTCCTACGAGCAGTACTTC	CASRTGTVSYEQYF
.	TRBV5-1	TRBD1	TRBJ1-1	TGCGCCAGCAGCTTGAGGACAGGGCTGGCTGAAGCTTTCTTT	CASSLRTGLAEAFF
.	TRBV6-4	TRBD1	TRBJ1-1	TGTGCCAGCAGGGGACAGGGTAGTCTAAACACTGAAGCTTTCTTT	CASRGQGSLNTEAFF
.	TRBV7-6	TRBD1	TRBJ2-6	TGTGCCAGCAGCTTAGAAGCTTTCGGGACAGGGCTAAGCGGGGCCAACGTCCTGACTTTC	CASSLEAFGTGLSGANVLTF
.	TRBV6-2/TRBV6-3	TRBD1	TRBJ2-7	TGTGCCAGCAGTTACGCAGGGACAGGCGGTTTCGAGCAGTACTTC	CASSYAGTGGFEQYF
.	TRBV7-2	.	TRBJ1-1	TGTGCCAGCAGCCCGGCGCGGGAGAACACTGAAGCTTTCTTT	CASSPARENTEAFF
few	TRBV4-2	TRBD1	TRBJ1-5	TGTGCCAGCAGCCAAGAACAGGGGAGTGGTCAGCCCCAGCATTTT	CASSQEQGSGQPQHF
.	TRBV6-5	TRBD1	TRBJ2-3	TGTGCCACCCGACAGGGGTTTATGGGGACGCAGTATTTT	CATRQGFMGTQYF
.	TRBV11-2	TRBD2	TRBJ2-3	TGTGCCAGCAGCTTAGGTTGGGCTAGCGGAGACATAGGAGATACGCAGTATTTT	CASSLGWASGDIGDTQYF
once	TRBV19	.	TRBJ2-1	TGTGCCAGTAGTTTGTCCGGGAGAACAGGTGAGCAGTTCTTC	CASSLSGRTGEQFF
.	TRBV19	.	TRBJ2-7	TGTGCCAGTAGTAATAACAGGAGACCAGAGGCCTACGAGCAGTACTTC	CASSNNRRPEAYEQYF
.	TRBV19	.	TRBJ1-1	TGTGCCAGTAGTATCTTCACTGAAGCTTTCTTT	CASSIFTEAFF
.	TRBV5-4	.	TRBJ2-3	TGTGCCAGCAGCTCGGGACAAGTCCCCCCCACAGATACGCAGTATTTT	CASSSGQVPPTDTQYF
.	TRBV19	TRBD1	TRBJ1-1	TGTGCCAGTAGCGGGACAGGGGGGCACACTGAAGCTTTCTTT	CASSGTGGHTEAFF
once	TRBV13	TRBD1	TRBJ1-1	TGTGCCAGCAGCTTAAACAGGGGGCACAGTGAAGCTTTCTTT	CASSLNRGHSEAFF
.	TRBV5-1	.	TRBJ1-1	TGCGCCAGCAGCCTAGGATGGAACACTGAAGCTTTCTTT	CASSLGWNTEAFF
.	TRBV28	.	TRBJ2-7	TGTGCCAGCACCCCCCAGGGTCCGGGGGGCATCTACGAGCAGTACTTC	CASTPQGPGGIYEQYF
once	TRBV5-1	.	TRBJ1-2	TGCGCCAGCAGCGAATTGAGGGCGAGCTATGGCTACACCTTC	CASSELRASYGYTF
.	TRBV3-1/TRBV3-2	.	TRBJ2-5	TGTGCCAGCAGCCAAGATGAAATTAGCGGACTCCAAGAGACCCAGTACTTC	CASSQDEISGLQETQYF
few	TRBV7-2	.	TRBJ2-3	TGTGCCAGCAGCTTAGCCCCCGGGGGAGGCACAGATACGCAGTATTTT	CASSLAPGGGTDTQYF
.	TRBV5-1	TRBD1	TRBJ1-2	TGCGCCAGCAGCGCGGGACAGGGTCTCTATGGCTACACCTTC	CASSAGQGLYGYTF
.	TRBV24-1	.	TRBJ1-2	TGTGCCACCAGTGACGCACTTTCAAACTATGGCTACACCTTC	CATSDALSNYGYTF
.	TRBV6-2/TRBV6-3	.	TRBJ1-1	TGTGCCAGCAGTCGGGTGCGAGGGAACACTGAAGCTTTCTTT	CASSRVRGNTEAFF
.	TRBV7-3	.	TRBJ2-7	TGTGCCAGCAGCCCGCAAATGGGAGTGGTCGAGCAGTACTTC	CASSPQMGVVEQYF
.	TRBV12-3/TRBV12-4	TRBD1	TRBJ1-5	TGTGCCAGCAGCAGGGGGGGCAATCAGCCCCAGCATTTT	CASSRGGNQPQHF
.	TRBV29-1	.	TRBJ2-3	TGCAGCGCCGACAGCCAACTCACAGATACGCAGTATTTT	CSADSQLTDTQYF
.	TRBV5-1	TRBD2	TRBJ2-1	TGCGCCAGCAGCTTGGGTGGAGCGGGAGGCCACAATGAGCAGTTCTTC	CASSLGGAGGHNEQFF
.	TRBV6-2/TRBV6-3	TRBD1	TRBJ1-5	TGTGCCAGCAGTTGGGACAGATCACAGCCCCAGCATTTT	CASSWDRSQPQHF
.	TRBV18	.	TRBJ2-6	TGTGCCAGCTCACCTCAACCCAGGGGATCTGGGGCCAACGTCCTGACTTTC	CASSPQPRGSGANVLTF
.	TRBV9	TRBD1	TRBJ1-6	TGTGCCAGCAGCGCATCGACAGGGAAATCACCCCTCCACTTT	CASSASTGKSPLHF